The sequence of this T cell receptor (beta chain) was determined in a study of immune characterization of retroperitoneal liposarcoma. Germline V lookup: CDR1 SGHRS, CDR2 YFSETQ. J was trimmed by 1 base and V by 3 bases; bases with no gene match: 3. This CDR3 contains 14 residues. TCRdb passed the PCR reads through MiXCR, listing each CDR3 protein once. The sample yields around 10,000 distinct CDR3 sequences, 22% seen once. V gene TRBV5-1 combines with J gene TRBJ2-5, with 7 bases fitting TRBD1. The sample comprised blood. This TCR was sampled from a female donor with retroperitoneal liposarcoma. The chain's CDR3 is CASSSGTAQETQYF. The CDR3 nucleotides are TGCGCCAGCAGCTCTGGGACAGCCCAAGAGACCCAGTACTTC.